What follows are 28 T cell receptor beta chains derived from one specimen sequenced in a study of T cell responses to AZD1222 COVID-19 vaccine. The repertoire was sequenced with immunoSEQ multiplex PCR; TCRdb's copy has only in-frame clones and lacks some. The sample shows tens of thousands of clones, roughly 80% of them seen only once. The input for sequencing was peripheral blood, taken 28 days after the second AZD1222 dose. These receptors all stem from an adult who received the AZD1222 COVID-19 vaccine.

In this sample, this clone turned up a few times. The chain joins TRBV11-1 to TRBJ1-6; D call uncertain. Germline-derived CDR1 and CDR2 are SGHAT and FQDESV (reference sequence). This CDR3 comprises 14 residues. With 1 base removed from V and 6 bases from J, the gap between germline ends came to 7 bases. The CDR3 nucleotides read TGTGCCAGCAGCTTAGTACAGCCTAATTCACCCCTCCACTTT. This sequence encodes CASSLVQPNSPLHF.

Only one count was recorded for this clone. Here the CDR3 reads CASSFGSGGFEQYF. DNA for the CDR3: TGTGCCAGCAGCTTCGGTAGCGGGGGGTTCGAGCAGTACTTC. The rearrangement uses TRBV7-9 and TRBJ2-7, with TRBD2 matching 10 bases. Germline lookup yields CDR1 SEHNR and CDR2 FQNEAQ (reference sequence). The CDR3 length is 14 residues. The trim removed 3 bases at V and 6 bases at J, leaving 5 bases unmatched. Looking up the rest from reference TRBV7-9 and TRBJ2-7 gives the full variable domain: DTGVSQNPRHKITKRGQNVTFRCDPISEHNRLYWYRQTLGQGPEFLTYFQNEAQLEKSRLLSDRFSAERPKGSFSTLEIQRTEQGDSAMYLCASSFGSGGFEQYFGPGTRLTVT.

The chain combines TRBV10-3 with TRBJ2-7; 9 nucleotides agree with TRBD2. The V and J ends lost 10 bases and 3 bases, in that order; junction bases with no gene match: 16. The CDR3 contains 16 residues. Germline CDR1 is ENHRY and CDR2 is SYGVKD. CDR3: CATEPSSGKYYYEQYF. Here the CDR3 DNA reads TGTGCCACGGAGCCGTCTAGCGGGAAATATTACTACGAGCAGTACTTC.

The chain uses TRBV15 and TRBJ2-3; 14 bases agree with TRBD2. Germline lookup yields CDR1 LNHNV and CDR2 YYDKDF (reference sequence). V gave up 2 bases and J gave up 3 bases; unmatched junction bases: 1. The CDR3 extends over 16 amino acids. CDR3 sequence: CATSRRLAGGTDTQYF. CDR3 bases: TGTGCCACCAGCAGACGACTAGCGGGGGGGACAGATACGCAGTATTTT. The complete variable domain, with remaining parts taken from reference TRBV15 and TRBJ2-3, reads DAMVIQNPRYQVTQFGKPVTLSCSQTLNHNVMYWYQQKSSQAPKLLFHYYDKDFNNEADTPDNFQSRRPNTSFCFLDIRSPGLGDTAMYLCATSRRLAGGTDTQYFGPGTRLTVL.

The chain employs TRBV29-1 and TRBJ2-3, with 16 bases fitting TRBD2. This CDR3 contains 16 residues. The V segment lost 4 bases and the J segment 6 bases; nucleotides outside the gene matches: 7. Germline V gene lookup returns CDR1 SQVTM and CDR2 ANQGSEA. The CDR3 loop reads CSVGGTSGGALDTQYF. As DNA, the CDR3 is TGCAGCGTTGGAGGGACTAGCGGGGGGGCGCTGGATACGCAGTATTTT.

The chain employs TRBV3-1 (or the pseudogene TRBV3-2) and TRBJ1-1, with D maybe TRBD1 (6 bases). The CDR3 length is 15 residues. Germline CDR1 and CDR2: LGHDT and YNNKEL (reference sequence). Deletions cut 2 bases from V and 3 bases from J, with 13 bases between. The CDR3: CASSQPLTGYTEAFF. The CDR3 nucleotides read TGTGCCAGCAGCCAACCCTTGACAGGTTACACTGAAGCTTTCTTT.

This sequence joins TRBV3-1 (or the pseudogene TRBV3-2) and TRBJ2-3, with D perhaps assigned TRBD1 or TRBD2 (6 bases each). CDR1 is LGHDT, CDR2 YNNKEL, per germline (reference sequence). The CDR3 consists of 23 residues. Trimming took off 2 bases at V and 2 bases at J, with 35 bases between the two ends. CDR3 region: CASSQIYPILFRGQRSHTDTQYF. The CDR3 DNA reads TGTGCCAGCAGCCAAATTTATCCCATACTATTCCGGGGGCAACGCTCCCACACAGATACGCAGTATTTT.

This clone was detected only once. The chain recombines TRBV2 with TRBJ1-2; no reliable D call. The V gene's germline CDR1 is SNHLY and CDR2 FYNNEI. This CDR3 is built from 11 residues. Trimming shortened V by 3 bases and J by 5 bases, and 4 bases separated the two germline ends. The CDR3 loop is CASSEGYGYTF. CDR3 nucleotides: TGTGCCAGCAGTGAGGGGTATGGCTACACCTTC.

The chain recombines TRBV10-2 with TRBJ2-3; D call uncertain. The V and J ends lost 7 bases and 1 base respectively, with 6 bases between them. Germline V lookup: CDR1 WSHSY, CDR2 SAAADI. The CDR3 contains 12 residues. Written as DNA, the CDR3 is TGCGCCAGCAATACTGGCACAGATACGCAGTATTTT. As protein: CASNTGTDTQYF.

The gene calls are TRBV5-1 and TRBJ2-5; 11 bases are shared with TRBD2. The CDR3 loop spans 18 amino acids. Germline loops: CDR1 SGHRS, CDR2 YFSETQ. Trimming at V came to 4 bases and at J to 5 bases, leaving 16 bases not matched to a gene. DNA for the CDR3: TGCGCCAGCAGCCCGGGGTATAGCGGGGGGGCTCTTCAGGAGACCCAGTACTTC. Residues: CASSPGYSGGALQETQYF.

V is TRBV7-2 and J is TRBJ2-3; D tentatively reads TRBD1 or TRBD2 (5 bases each). V was cut by 7 bases and J by 0 bases, with 17 bases left in between. From germline, CDR1 is SGHTA and CDR2 FQGNSA. This CDR3 is built from 16 residues. CDR3 protein: CASIERGGDSTDTQYF. The CDR3 coding sequence is TGTGCCAGCATCGAGAGGGGCGGAGACAGCACAGATACGCAGTATTTT.

The rearrangement joins TRBV27 to TRBJ2-7; the match to TRBD1 covers 7 bases. Trimming cost V 4 bases and J 4 bases; bases outside gene matches: 13. Germline CDR1 reads MNHEY; CDR2 reads SMNVEV (reference sequence). The CDR3 is 16 amino acids. CDR3 amino acids: CASSSSGTETPYEQYF. Written as DNA, the CDR3 is TGTGCCAGCAGTTCCTCCGGGACAGAGACCCCTTACGAGCAGTACTTC.

V gene TRBV5-1 combines with J gene TRBJ1-5; TRBD1 agrees at 10 bases. Trimming removed 0 bases from V and 5 bases from J; junction bases left unmatched: 2. Germline V gives CDR1 SGHRS, CDR2 YFSETQ. The CDR3 consists of 15 residues. The CDR3 region has the DNA TGCGCCAGCAGCTTGGGGGGGACAGGGGATCAGCCCCAGCATTTT. This sequence encodes CASSLGGTGDQPQHF.

The CDR3 DNA follows: TGTGCCAGCAGCCCATTAGCGGGGGCGGCCGGGGAGCTGTTTTTT. Protein sequence: CASSPLAGAAGELFF. V usage is TRBV11-2 and J usage is TRBJ2-2; the match to TRBD2 covers 9 bases. Germline assignment: CDR1 SGHAT and CDR2 FQNNGV. This CDR3 has 15 residues. The trim removed 5 bases at V and 6 bases at J, leaving 7 bases unmatched.

The rearrangement uses TRBV18 and TRBJ1-1; D not resolved. Germline values: CDR1 KGHSH, CDR2 LQKENI. Deletions cut 0 bases from V and 1 base from J, with 12 bases between. The CDR3 is 16 residues long. The CDR3 spells CASSPPSQRGNTEAFF. The CDR3, as DNA: TGTGCCAGCTCACCACCCTCCCAAAGAGGGAACACTGAAGCTTTCTTT.

In this sample, this clone turned up a few times. The chain combines TRBV6-2 or TRBV6-3 with TRBJ2-7; D not certain. This CDR3 has 17 amino acids. The ends were cut back, 5 bases at V and 0 bases at J, with 20 bases in the middle. The germline CDR1 and CDR2 sequences are MNHEY and SVGEGT. Here the CDR3 reads CASSNTRSFRLSYEQYF. CDR3 DNA sequence: TGTGCCAGCAGTAATACCCGCTCCTTCCGTCTCTCCTACGAGCAGTACTTC.

J is TRBJ1-1 and V is TRBV5-1, with D unclear. CDR3 length: 13 residues. The germline gives CDR1 SGHRS, CDR2 YFSETQ. V lost 0 bases to trimming and J lost 6 bases, with 9 bases between them. The CDR3 here is CASSLGGSSEAFF. For the CDR3, the DNA is TGCGCCAGCAGCTTGGGGGGAAGCTCTGAAGCTTTCTTT.

This clone was found many times. The chain links TRBV19 to TRBJ1-5; D is unresolved. Germline V gene lookup returns CDR1 LNHDA and CDR2 SQIVND (reference sequence). Trimming cost V 0 bases and J 7 bases, with 13 bases left between them. The CDR3 extends over 15 amino acids. Here the CDR3 reads CASSIDWRSVQPQHF. In DNA, the CDR3 is TGTGCCAGTAGTATAGATTGGCGGTCCGTACAGCCCCAGCATTTT.

The chain has TRBV6-5 and TRBJ1-1, with TRBD1 as a possible D gene (6 bases). Germline V gene lookup returns CDR1 MNHEY and CDR2 SVGAGI. The V and J ends lost 5 bases and 4 bases respectively, with 11 bases between them. The CDR3 runs 13 residues. The CDR3 DNA sequence: TGTGCCAGCAGTCTAACAGGGCCCACTGAAGCTTTCTTT. It encodes CASSLTGPTEAFF.

V usage is TRBV4-1 and J usage is TRBJ2-3, with D maybe TRBD1 (5 bases). V was cut by 1 base and J by 3 bases, with 8 bases left in between. Germline loops: CDR1 MGHRA, CDR2 YSYEKL. This CDR3 comprises 14 residues. The CDR3 protein is CASSQVAGTDTQYF. The CDR3 DNA is TGCGCCAGCAGCCAAGTAGCAGGGACAGATACGCAGTATTTT.

The chain is built from TRBV5-1 and TRBJ2-3; 10 bases are a match to TRBD1. Trimming took 0 bases from V and 5 from J; bases not matched to a gene: 9. From germline, CDR1 is SGHRS and CDR2 YFSETQ. The CDR3 extends over 17 amino acids. This chain's CDR3 is CASSLEGTGAFGDTQYF. Written as DNA, the CDR3 is TGCGCCAGCAGCTTGGAGGGGACAGGGGCCTTTGGAGATACGCAGTATTTT.

The chain couples TRBV6-5 to TRBJ1-1; 9 bases line up with TRBD1. The germline CDR1 and CDR2 sequences are MNHEY and SVGAGI. This CDR3 contains 15 residues. V lost 3 bases to trimming and J lost 5 bases; unmatched junction nucleotides: 7. The CDR3 DNA is TGTGCCAGCAGTTATCGGGACAGGGAAGGAACTGAAGCTTTCTTT. Protein: CASSYRDREGTEAFF.

The V gene is TRBV25-1, the J gene TRBJ1-6, with D perhaps matching TRBD1 (5 bases). There are 16 residues in the CDR3. The V gene's germline CDR1 is MGHDK and CDR2 SYGVNS. V was cut by 8 bases and J by 3 bases, with 17 bases left in between. The CDR3: CASEQSGQNYNSPLHF. The DNA for the CDR3 is TGTGCCAGCGAGCAGTCTGGACAAAACTATAATTCACCCCTCCACTTT. Full variable domain (remainder filled in from reference TRBV25-1 and TRBJ1-6): EADIYQTPRYLVIGTGKKITLECSQTMGHDKMYWYQQDPGMELHLIHYSYGVNSTEKGDLSSESTVSRIRTEHFPLTLESARPSHTSQYLCASEQSGQNYNSPLHFGNGTRLTVT.

The gene calls are TRBV5-5 and TRBJ2-2; TRBD1 aligns across 8 bases. The V segment lost 2 bases and the J segment 7 bases; nucleotides outside the gene matches: 10. Germline V lookup: CDR1 SGHKS, CDR2 YYEKEE (reference sequence). The CDR3 runs to 16 residues. The CDR3 here is CASSLAGTGFSGELFF. The CDR3 DNA is TGTGCCAGCAGCTTAGCCGGGACAGGTTTTAGCGGGGAGCTGTTTTTT.

The V and J genes are TRBV2 and TRBJ1-4, with TRBD1 as a possible D gene (5 bases). Per germline, CDR1 SNHLY and CDR2 FYNNEI. The CDR3 is made up of 16 amino acids. With 6 bases removed from V and 6 bases from J, the gap between germline ends came to 20 bases. The CDR3 reads CASRPLPGLTDEKLFF. DNA of the CDR3: TGTGCCAGCAGACCTCTTCCGGGACTGACAGATGAAAAACTGTTTTTT.

The rearrangement links TRBV21-1 to TRBJ1-2. TRBV21-1 is annotated as a pseudogene. The CDR3 consists of 14 residues. This CDR3 is CASSSSLLDYGYTF. The CDR3 nucleotides read TGTGCCAGCAGCAGTTCCCTATTGGACTATGGCTACACCTTC.

The chain carries TRBV11-1 and TRBJ1-5, with D unclear. This CDR3 region has 13 residues. V gave up 5 bases and J gave up 4 bases, with 9 bases separating them. Germline lookup yields CDR1 SGHAT and CDR2 FQDESV (reference sequence). CDR3 loop: CASSPDPNQPQHF. The CDR3 region has the DNA TGTGCCAGCAGCCCAGATCCAAATCAGCCCCAGCATTTT.

The chain is built from TRBV3-1 (or the pseudogene TRBV3-2) and TRBJ2-7; possibly TRBD1 for D (6 bases). CDR1 LGHDT and CDR2 YNNKEL come from the germline V gene (reference sequence). V gave up 4 bases and J gave up 2 bases, with 12 bases separating them. The CDR3 loop spans 14 amino acids. The CDR3 here is CASSPTGMTYEQYF. In DNA, the CDR3 is TGTGCCAGCAGCCCAACAGGGATGACCTACGAGCAGTACTTC.